This is a list of T cell receptor beta chains from one sample in a study of cytomegalovirus exposure and HLA in healthy donors. Produced via immunoSEQ multiplex PCR; TCRdb's table is partial and in-frame only. This sample has about 89,000 clones; approximately 84% occur once, and the top ten carry roughly an eighth. The sequencing input was PBMCs. The receptors come from a woman between 18 and 30 years old in good health and CMV-seropositive. Both conserved end residues are part of each CDR3. D genes are given only for firm matches. The size of a clone is reported for some rows only, either as once, few or many, or as a class for expanded clones.

d_call	v_call	j_call	clone_size	cdr3_aa	cdr3_nt
TRBD1	TRBV4-3	TRBJ1-1	-	CASSQDRWQGVQPITEAFF	TGCGCCAGCAGCCAAGATCGGTGGCAGGGGGTCCAACCCATTACTGAAGCTTTCTTT
TRBD1	TRBV11-2	TRBJ2-3	-	CASSGLRDREPDTQYF	TGTGCCAGCAGCGGTCTCCGGGACAGGGAACCAGATACGCAGTATTTT
-	TRBV5-4	TRBJ2-1	-	CASSLVNQGNEQFF	TGTGCCAGCAGCTTGGTCAACCAGGGGAATGAGCAGTTCTTC
-	TRBV29-1	TRBJ1-1	-	CSGLAVMNTEAFF	TGCAGCGGGCTAGCTGTCATGAACACTGAAGCTTTCTTT
TRBD1	TRBV9	TRBJ1-1	-	CASSPASGGTEAFF	TGTGCCAGCAGCCCCGCGTCAGGGGGCACTGAAGCTTTCTTT
-	TRBV4-3	TRBJ2-5	-	CASSPERGGLETQYF	TGCGCCAGCAGCCCTGAGAGGGGGGGCCTAGAGACCCAGTACTTC
TRBD1	TRBV28	TRBJ2-5	-	CASREGGGETQYF	TGTGCCAGCCGCGAAGGGGGCGGAGAGACCCAGTACTTC
TRBD2	TRBV28	TRBJ2-7	-	CASSLSGVAGGRVYEQYF	TGTGCCAGCAGTTTATCAGGGGTGGCGGGGGGGCGAGTCTACGAGCAGTACTTC
-	TRBV7-2	TRBJ2-1	-	CASSGRDEQFF	TGTGCCAGCAGCGGCCGGGATGAGCAGTTCTTC
-	TRBV4-1	TRBJ1-1	-	CASSQGTGFEAFF	TGCGCCAGCAGCCAAGGAACAGGGTTTGAAGCTTTCTTT
TRBD2	TRBV9	TRBJ2-1	-	CASSVELAGTYNEQFF	TGTGCCAGCAGCGTAGAGCTAGCGGGGACCTACAATGAGCAGTTCTTC
TRBD2	TRBV5-6	TRBJ2-5	-	CASSFFSGGRETQYF	TGTGCCAGCAGCTTCTTCAGCGGGGGACGGGAGACCCAGTACTTC
TRBD2	TRBV19	TRBJ2-5	-	CASSPRIAGLSETQYF	TGTGCCAGTAGTCCCCGAATAGCGGGCCTCTCAGAGACCCAGTACTTC
-	TRBV10-1	TRBJ2-7	-	CATGQGSEQYF	TGCGCCACCGGGCAGGGTAGCGAGCAGTACTTC
TRBD1	TRBV30	TRBJ1-6	-	CAGDRGNSPLHF	TGTGCCGGTGACAGGGGTAATTCACCCCTCCACTTT
TRBD1	TRBV6-7	TRBJ1-2	few	CASSATGGRGYGYTF	TGTGCCAGCAGTGCCACAGGGGGTCGAGGCTATGGCTACACCTTC
-	TRBV11-3	TRBJ2-3	few	CASSLGQGRTDTQYF	TGTGCCAGCAGCTTAGGGCAGGGGCGGACAGATACGCAGTATTTT
-	TRBV4-1	TRBJ1-2	medium-sized	CASSHQPGDGYTF	TGCGCCAGCAGCCACCAACCCGGGGATGGCTACACCTTC
-	TRBV9	TRBJ2-1	-	CASSFLQGGNEQFF	TGTGCCAGCAGCTTCCTTCAGGGGGGCAATGAGCAGTTCTTC
-	TRBV11-2	TRBJ1-5	few	CASSYSPFNQPQHF	TGTGCCAGCAGCTATTCCCCGTTCAATCAGCCCCAGCATTTT
TRBD1	TRBV30	TRBJ2-7	few	CAWTRQGSYEQYF	TGTGCCTGGACCCGACAGGGCTCCTACGAGCAGTACTTC
TRBD2	TRBV5-1	TRBJ2-1	once	CASRAGGGGINEQFF	TGCGCCAGCAGGGCCGGGGGCGGGGGGATCAATGAGCAGTTCTTC
TRBD1	TRBV27	TRBJ1-1	-	CASSPGTGTTNTEAFF	TGTGCCAGCAGTCCAGGGACAGGAACCACGAACACTGAAGCTTTCTTT
TRBD2	TRBV4-1	TRBJ2-1	-	CASSRIAQGTSNYNEQFF	TGCGCCAGCAGCCGTATTGCCCAGGGGACTAGTAACTACAATGAGCAGTTCTTC
TRBD1	TRBV30	TRBJ1-2	-	CAWNRGAGYTF	TGTGCCTGGAACAGGGGCGCGGGCTACACCTTC
TRBD1	TRBV4-3	TRBJ2-7	-	CASRPTGASYEQYF	TGCGCCAGCCGTCCGACAGGGGCGAGCTACGAGCAGTACTTC
TRBD2	TRBV29-1	TRBJ2-7	-	CSVETGTEGTSGGEQYF	TGCAGCGTTGAAACAGGGACAGAAGGGACTAGCGGGGGCGAGCAGTACTTC
TRBD2	TRBV2	TRBJ2-7	-	CASSVPPAKGGDEQYF	TGTGCCAGCAGTGTTCCCCCCGCCAAGGGAGGGGACGAGCAGTACTTC
TRBD1	TRBV28	TRBJ2-7	-	CASATGPTYEQYF	TGTGCCAGCGCGACAGGGCCCACCTACGAGCAGTACTTC
TRBD1	TRBV19	TRBJ1-2	few	CASSIPGQGASGYTF	TGTGCCAGTAGTATTCCGGGACAGGGGGCATCAGGCTACACCTTC
-	TRBV5-6	TRBJ2-5	-	CASSLGQGMETQYF	TGTGCCAGCAGCTTGGGGCAGGGTATGGAGACCCAGTACTTC
TRBD2	TRBV11-1	TRBJ2-7	-	CASSRTSGALEQYF	TGTGCCAGCAGCAGGACTAGCGGGGCTCTCGAGCAGTACTTC